This T cell receptor (beta chain) was found in a study of blood T cell repertoires in COVID-19. Study background: Samples came from the United States, Italy and Spain, spanning acute and convalescent COVID-19. T cells, B-cell-depleted T cells, or PBMCs provided the cDNA or gDNA that served as material.

Original processing methods: The assay estimated nucleated cells by amplifying reference gene primers. Some clones are missing from TCRdb's copy, which holds only in-frame ones; the method was immunoSEQ multiplex PCR. Clone size and V and J calls were adopted from that table, with D and trimming inferred from the DNA. The sample consists of around 16,000 clones, roughly nine tenths of them appearing once. The V gene end was trimmed by 5 bases and the J gene end by 2 bases; junction bases not matched to a gene: 11. The CDR3 has 16 residues. Germline CDR1 reads SGDLS; CDR2 reads YYNGEE. The sequenced material came from peripheral blood. The rearrangement links TRBV9 to TRBJ2-7; 9 nucleotides agree with TRBD1. This receptor was obtained from a man between 60 and 75 years old with acute or convalescent COVID-19. This CDR3 is CASSRSWGQGPYEQYF. The CDR3, as DNA: TGTGCCAGCAGTAGGTCATGGGGACAGGGTCCCTACGAGCAGTACTTC.